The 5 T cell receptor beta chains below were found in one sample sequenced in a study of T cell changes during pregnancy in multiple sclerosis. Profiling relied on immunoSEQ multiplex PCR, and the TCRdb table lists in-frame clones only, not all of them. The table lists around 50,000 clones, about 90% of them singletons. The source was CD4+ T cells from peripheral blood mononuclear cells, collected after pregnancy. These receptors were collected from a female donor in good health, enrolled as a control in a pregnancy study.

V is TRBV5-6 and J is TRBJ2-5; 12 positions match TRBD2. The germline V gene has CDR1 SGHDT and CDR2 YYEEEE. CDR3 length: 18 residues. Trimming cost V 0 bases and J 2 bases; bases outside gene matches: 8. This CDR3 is CASSLAASGGARQETQYF. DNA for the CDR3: TGTGCCAGCAGCTTGGCAGCTAGCGGGGGGGCCCGGCAAGAGACCCAGTACTTC.

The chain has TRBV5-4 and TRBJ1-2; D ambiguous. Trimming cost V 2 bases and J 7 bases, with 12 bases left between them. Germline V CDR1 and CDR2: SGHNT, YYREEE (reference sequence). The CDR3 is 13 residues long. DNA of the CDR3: TGTGCCAGCAGCTTCGGGTCGCGGAGTGGCTACACCTTC. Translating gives CASSFGSRSGYTF.

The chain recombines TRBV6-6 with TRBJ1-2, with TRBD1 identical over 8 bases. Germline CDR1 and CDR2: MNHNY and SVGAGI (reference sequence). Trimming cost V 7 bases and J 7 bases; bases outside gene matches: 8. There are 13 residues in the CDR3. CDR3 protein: CASIVGQGGGYTF. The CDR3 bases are TGTGCCAGCATTGTCGGACAGGGTGGTGGCTACACCTTC.

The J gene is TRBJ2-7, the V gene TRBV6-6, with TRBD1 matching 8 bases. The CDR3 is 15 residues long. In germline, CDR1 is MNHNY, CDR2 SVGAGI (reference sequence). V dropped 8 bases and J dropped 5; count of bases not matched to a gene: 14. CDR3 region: CASGVGGTGRDEQYF. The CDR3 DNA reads TGTGCCAGCGGAGTAGGGGGGACAGGCCGAGACGAGCAGTACTTC.

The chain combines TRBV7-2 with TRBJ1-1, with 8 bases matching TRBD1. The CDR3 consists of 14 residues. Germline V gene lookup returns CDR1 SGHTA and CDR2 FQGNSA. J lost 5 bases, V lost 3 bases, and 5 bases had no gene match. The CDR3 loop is CASSLDRAGTEAFF. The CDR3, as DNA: TGTGCCAGCAGCTTGGACAGGGCGGGGACTGAAGCTTTCTTT.